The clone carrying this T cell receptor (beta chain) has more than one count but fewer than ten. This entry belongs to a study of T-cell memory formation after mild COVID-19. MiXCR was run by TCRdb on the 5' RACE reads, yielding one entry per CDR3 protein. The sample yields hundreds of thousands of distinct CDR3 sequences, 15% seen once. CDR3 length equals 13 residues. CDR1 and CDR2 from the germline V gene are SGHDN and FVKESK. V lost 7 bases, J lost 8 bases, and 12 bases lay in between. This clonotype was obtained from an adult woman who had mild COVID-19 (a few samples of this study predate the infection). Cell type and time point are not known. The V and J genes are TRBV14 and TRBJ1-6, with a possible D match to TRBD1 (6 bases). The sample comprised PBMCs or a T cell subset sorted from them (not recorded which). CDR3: CASKTTGHSPLHF. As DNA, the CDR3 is TGTGCCAGCAAGACTACAGGGCATTCACCCCTCCACTTT.